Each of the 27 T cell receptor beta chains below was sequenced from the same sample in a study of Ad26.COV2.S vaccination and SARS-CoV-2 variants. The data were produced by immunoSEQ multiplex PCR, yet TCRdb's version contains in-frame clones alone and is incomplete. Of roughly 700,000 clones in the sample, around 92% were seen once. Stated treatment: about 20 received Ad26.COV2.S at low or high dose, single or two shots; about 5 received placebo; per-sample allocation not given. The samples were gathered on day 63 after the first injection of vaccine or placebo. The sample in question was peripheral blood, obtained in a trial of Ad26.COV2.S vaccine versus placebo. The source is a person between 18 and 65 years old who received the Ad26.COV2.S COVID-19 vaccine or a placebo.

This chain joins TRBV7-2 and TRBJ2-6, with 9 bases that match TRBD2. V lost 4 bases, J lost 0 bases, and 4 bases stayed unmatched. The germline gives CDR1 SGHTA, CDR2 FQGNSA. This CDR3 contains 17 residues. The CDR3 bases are TGTGCCAGCAGCTCTAGCGGGGTCTACTCTGGGGCCAACGTCCTGACTTTC. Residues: CASSSSGVYSGANVLTF. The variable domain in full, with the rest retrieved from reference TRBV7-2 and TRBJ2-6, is GAGVSQSPSNKVTEKGKDVELRCDPISGHTALYWYRQSLGQGLEFLIYFQGNSAPDKSGLPSDRFSAERTGGSVSTLTIQRTQQEDSAVYLCASSSSGVYSGANVLTFGAGSRLTVL.

The CDR3 sequence is CASSPENQPQHF. The DNA for the CDR3 is TGTGCCAGCTCACCAGAGAATCAGCCCCAGCATTTT. The rearrangement uses TRBV18 and TRBJ1-5, with unresolved D. Germline V gene data show CDR1 as KGHSH and CDR2 as LQKENI. This CDR3 has 12 residues. V lost 2 bases to trimming and J lost 4 bases, with 3 bases between them.

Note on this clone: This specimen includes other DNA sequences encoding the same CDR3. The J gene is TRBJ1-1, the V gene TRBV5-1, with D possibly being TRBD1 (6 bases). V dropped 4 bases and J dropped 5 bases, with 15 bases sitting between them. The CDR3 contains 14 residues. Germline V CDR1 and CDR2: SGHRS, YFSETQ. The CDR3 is CASSPGTQGTEAFF. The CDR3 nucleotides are TGCGCCAGCAGCCCCGGGACTCAGGGGACTGAAGCTTTCTTT.

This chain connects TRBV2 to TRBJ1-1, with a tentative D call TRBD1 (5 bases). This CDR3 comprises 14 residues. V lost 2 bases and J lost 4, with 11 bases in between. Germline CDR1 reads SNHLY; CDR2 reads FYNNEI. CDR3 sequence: CASSESGRGTEAFF. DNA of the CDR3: TGTGCCAGCAGTGAATCGGGAAGGGGCACTGAAGCTTTCTTT.

CDR3: CASSYAGDTQYF. Written as DNA, the CDR3 is TGTGCCAGCAGTTACGCGGGAGATACGCAGTATTTT. The chain employs TRBV6-5 and TRBJ2-3; D perhaps matches TRBD2 (5 bases). The germline CDR1 and CDR2 sequences are MNHEY and SVGAGI. The CDR3 spans 12 residues. V lost 2 bases, J lost 5 bases, and 5 bases lay in between.

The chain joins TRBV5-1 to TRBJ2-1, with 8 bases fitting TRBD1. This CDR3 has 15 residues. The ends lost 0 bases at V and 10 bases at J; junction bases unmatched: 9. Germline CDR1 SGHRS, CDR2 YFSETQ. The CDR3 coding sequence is TGCGCCAGCAGCTTGGCGGACAGGGAACGGCGCGAGCAGTTCTTC. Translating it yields CASSLADRERREQFF.

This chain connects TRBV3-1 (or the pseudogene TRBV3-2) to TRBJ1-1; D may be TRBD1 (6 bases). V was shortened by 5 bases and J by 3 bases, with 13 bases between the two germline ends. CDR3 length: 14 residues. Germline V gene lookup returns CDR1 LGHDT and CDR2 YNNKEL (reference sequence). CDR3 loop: CASSNDRLDTEAFF. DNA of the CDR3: TGTGCCAGCAGCAACGACAGGTTGGACACTGAAGCTTTCTTT.

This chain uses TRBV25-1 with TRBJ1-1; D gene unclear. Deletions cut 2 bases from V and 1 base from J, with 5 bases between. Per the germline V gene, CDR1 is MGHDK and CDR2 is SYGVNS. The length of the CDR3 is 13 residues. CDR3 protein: CASSEAANTEAFF. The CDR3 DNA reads TGTGCCAGCAGTGAAGCTGCGAACACTGAAGCTTTCTTT. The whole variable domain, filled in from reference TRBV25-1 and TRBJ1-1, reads EADIYQTPRYLVIGTGKKITLECSQTMGHDKMYWYQQDPGMELHLIHYSYGVNSTEKGDLSSESTVSRIRTEHFPLTLESARPSHTSQYLCASSEAANTEAFFGQGTRLTVV.

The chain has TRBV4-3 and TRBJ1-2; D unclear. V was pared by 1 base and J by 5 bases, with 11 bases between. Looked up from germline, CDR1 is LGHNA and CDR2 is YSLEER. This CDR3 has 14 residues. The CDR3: CASSQGVEGYGYTF. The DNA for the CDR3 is TGCGCCAGCAGCCAAGGGGTGGAAGGGTATGGCTACACCTTC.

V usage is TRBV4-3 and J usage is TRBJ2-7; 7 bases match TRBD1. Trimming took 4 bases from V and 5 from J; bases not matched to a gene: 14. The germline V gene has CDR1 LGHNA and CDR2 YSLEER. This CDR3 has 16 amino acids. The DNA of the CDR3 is TGCGCCAGCAGCCGCACCGGGACAGTCCCTTACCACGAGCAGTACTTC. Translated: CASSRTGTVPYHEQYF.

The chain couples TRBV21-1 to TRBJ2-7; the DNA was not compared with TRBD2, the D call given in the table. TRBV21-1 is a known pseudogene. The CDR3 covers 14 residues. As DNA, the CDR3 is TGTGCCAGCAGTCGGAGGGAAAGGGCCAACGAGCAGTACTTC. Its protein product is CASSRRERANEQYF.

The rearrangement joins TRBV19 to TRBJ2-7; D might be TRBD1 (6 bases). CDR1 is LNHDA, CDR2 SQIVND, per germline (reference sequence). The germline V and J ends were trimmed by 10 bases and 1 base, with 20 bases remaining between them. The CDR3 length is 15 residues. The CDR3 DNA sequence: TGTGCCACCACCCGCACGCAGGGGACGTCCTACGAGCAGTACTTC. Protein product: CATTRTQGTSYEQYF.

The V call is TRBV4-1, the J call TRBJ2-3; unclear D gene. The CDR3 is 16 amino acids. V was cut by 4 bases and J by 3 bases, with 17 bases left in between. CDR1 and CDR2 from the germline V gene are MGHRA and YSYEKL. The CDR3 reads CASSPQLAVGTDTQYF. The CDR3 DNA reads TGCGCCAGCAGCCCTCAGTTGGCGGTGGGGACAGATACGCAGTATTTT.

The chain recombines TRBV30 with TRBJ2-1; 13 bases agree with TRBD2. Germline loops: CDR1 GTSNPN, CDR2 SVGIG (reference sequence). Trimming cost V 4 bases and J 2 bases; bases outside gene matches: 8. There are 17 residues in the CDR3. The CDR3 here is CAWTTSGRASTYNEQFF. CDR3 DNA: TGTGCCTGGACCACTAGCGGGAGGGCCTCGACCTACAATGAGCAGTTCTTC.

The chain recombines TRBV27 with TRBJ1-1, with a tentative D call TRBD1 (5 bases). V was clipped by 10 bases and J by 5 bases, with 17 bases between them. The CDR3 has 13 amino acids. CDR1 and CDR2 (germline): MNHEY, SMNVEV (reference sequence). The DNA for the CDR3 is TGTGCCACTCGACCCGGGGCGGTAACTGAAGCTTTCTTT. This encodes CATRPGAVTEAFF.

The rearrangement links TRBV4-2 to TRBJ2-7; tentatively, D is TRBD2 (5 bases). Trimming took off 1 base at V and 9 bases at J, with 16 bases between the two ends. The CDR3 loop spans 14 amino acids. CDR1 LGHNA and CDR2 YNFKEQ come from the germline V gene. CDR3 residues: CASSQGGQQIGQYF. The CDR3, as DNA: TGTGCCAGCAGCCAAGGCGGGCAACAAATCGGGCAGTACTTC.

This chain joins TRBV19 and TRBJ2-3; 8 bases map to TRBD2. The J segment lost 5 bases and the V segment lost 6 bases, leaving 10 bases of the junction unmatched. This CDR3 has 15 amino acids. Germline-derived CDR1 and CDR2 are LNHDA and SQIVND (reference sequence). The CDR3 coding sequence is TGTGCCAGTAGCCATAGCGGGAACGGTGAAGATACGCAGTATTTT. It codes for CASSHSGNGEDTQYF. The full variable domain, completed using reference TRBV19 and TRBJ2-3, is DGGITQSPKYLFRKEGQNVTLSCEQNLNHDAMYWYRQDPGQGLRLIYYSQIVNDFQKGDIAEGYSVSREKKESFPLTVTSAQKNPTAFYLCASSHSGNGEDTQYFGPGTRLTVL.

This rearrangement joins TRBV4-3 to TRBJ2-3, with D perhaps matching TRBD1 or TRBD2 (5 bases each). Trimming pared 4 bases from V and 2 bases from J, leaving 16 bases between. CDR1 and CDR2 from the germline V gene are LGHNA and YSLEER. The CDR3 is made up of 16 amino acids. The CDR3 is CASSLEGIPPTDTQYF. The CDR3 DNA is TGCGCCAGCAGCCTTGAGGGGATCCCCCCCACAGATACGCAGTATTTT.

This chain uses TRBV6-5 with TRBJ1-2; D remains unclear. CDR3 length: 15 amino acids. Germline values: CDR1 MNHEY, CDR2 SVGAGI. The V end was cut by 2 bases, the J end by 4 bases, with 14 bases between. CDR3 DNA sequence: TGTGCCAGCAGTTACGAGAATTCAGATACCTATGGCTACACCTTC. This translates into CASSYENSDTYGYTF.

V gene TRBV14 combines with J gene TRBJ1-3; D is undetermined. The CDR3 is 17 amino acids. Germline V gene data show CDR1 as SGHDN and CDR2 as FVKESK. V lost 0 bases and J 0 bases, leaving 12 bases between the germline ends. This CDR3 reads CASSQDPRWRSGNTIYF. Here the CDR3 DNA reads TGTGCCAGCAGCCAAGACCCCCGGTGGCGCTCTGGAAACACCATATATTTT.

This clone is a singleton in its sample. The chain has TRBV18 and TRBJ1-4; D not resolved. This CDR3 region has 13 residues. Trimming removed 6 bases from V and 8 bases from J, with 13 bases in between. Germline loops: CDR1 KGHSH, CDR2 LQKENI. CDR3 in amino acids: CASSPSGEEKLFF. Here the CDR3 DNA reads TGTGCCAGCTCTCCATCGGGTGAGGAAAAACTGTTTTTT. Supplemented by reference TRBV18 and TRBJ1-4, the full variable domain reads NAGVMQNPRHLVRRRGQEARLRCSPMKGHSHVYWYRQLPEEGLKFMVYLQKENIIDESGMPKERFSAEFPKEGPSILRIQQVVRGDSAAYFCASSPSGEEKLFFGSGTQLSVL.

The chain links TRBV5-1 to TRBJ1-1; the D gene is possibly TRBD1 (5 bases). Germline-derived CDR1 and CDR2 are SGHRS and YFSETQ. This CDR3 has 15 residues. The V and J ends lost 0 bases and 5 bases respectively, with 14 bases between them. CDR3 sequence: CASSLEGREGTEAFF. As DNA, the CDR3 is TGCGCCAGCAGCTTGGAAGGCAGGGAGGGGACTGAAGCTTTCTTT.

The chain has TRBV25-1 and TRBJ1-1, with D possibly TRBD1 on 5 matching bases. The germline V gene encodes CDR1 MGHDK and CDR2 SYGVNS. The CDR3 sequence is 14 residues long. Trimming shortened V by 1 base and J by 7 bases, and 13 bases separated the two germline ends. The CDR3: CASSEWGRRGEAFF. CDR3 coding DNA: TGTGCCAGCAGTGAATGGGGGAGGCGGGGTGAAGCTTTCTTT.

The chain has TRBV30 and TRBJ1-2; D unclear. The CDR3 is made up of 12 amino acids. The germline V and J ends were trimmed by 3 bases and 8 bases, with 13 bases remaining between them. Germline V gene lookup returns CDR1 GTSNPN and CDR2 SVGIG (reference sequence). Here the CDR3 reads CAWSPPVGGYTF. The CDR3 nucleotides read TGTGCCTGGAGCCCCCCGGTAGGAGGCTACACCTTC.

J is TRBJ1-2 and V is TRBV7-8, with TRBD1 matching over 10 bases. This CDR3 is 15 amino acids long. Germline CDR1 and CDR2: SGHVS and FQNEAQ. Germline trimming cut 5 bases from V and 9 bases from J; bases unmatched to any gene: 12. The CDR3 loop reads CASSIRTGGIASYTF. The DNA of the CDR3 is TGTGCCAGCAGCATACGGACAGGGGGGATAGCGAGCTACACCTTC.

Here the CDR3 reads CASSPTGFLIGELFF. DNA of the CDR3: TGTGCCAGCAGCCCCACAGGGTTTTTGATCGGGGAGCTGTTTTTT. This chain links TRBV7-2 with TRBJ2-2; D perhaps matches TRBD1 (6 bases). Germline V gene lookup returns CDR1 SGHTA and CDR2 FQGNSA. The CDR3 is 15 amino acids. V was cut by 5 bases and J by 7 bases, with 17 bases left in between.

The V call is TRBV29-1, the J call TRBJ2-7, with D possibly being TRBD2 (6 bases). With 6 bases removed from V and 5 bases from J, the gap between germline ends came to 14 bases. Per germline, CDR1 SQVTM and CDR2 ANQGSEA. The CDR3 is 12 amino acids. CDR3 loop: CSVRERRDEQYF. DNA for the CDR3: TGCAGCGTCCGGGAGAGGAGGGACGAGCAGTACTTC.